This T cell receptor (beta chain) was obtained from a study of T cell repertoires in cytomegalovirus infection (dated by TCRdb to between 2018 and 2021). Regarding the research as a whole: Recently identified HLA-C-restricted CMV epitopes, whose presentation resists viral immunomodulation, were targeted by peptide stimulations together with well-studied HLA-B-restricted epitopes. Donor HLA type was relevant to the analysis, because carriage of CMV infection together with the matching HLA type was indicated by public TCR beta signatures.

Of note for this clonotype: Its antigen is not yet known. No quality values exist for individual bases; no much larger clone is one base distant.

In the paper's terms, the treatment or condition label means: in vitro stimulation with specific CMV peptide epitopes to enrich CMV-specific T cells. The sequencer listed for this sample is Illumina HiSeq 1500. The raw public reads went through TCRdb reprocessing: fastp at Q25, MiXCR clone calling, in-frame beta chains kept. Identical CDR3 protein sequences are pooled into one entry, listed with their most common genes and DNA. The sample data list roughly 920,000 distinct CDR3 sequences, and approximately 31% of these were observed just once. The ten most abundant clones make up 11% to 15% of the sample. Overall study outcomes, separate from this receptor: In both this cohort and an independent roughly 330-donor cohort, the cumulative frequency of public TCR beta family members distinguished carriers of CMV infection plus the relevant HLA type. In the ex vivo response, HLA-C-restricted CMV-specific TCR beta clonotypes were dominant, and in two of eight donors the single most frequent clonotype came from this HLA-C-restricted group.

The CDR3 sequence holds 13 residues, the cysteine and phenylalanine included. The DNA shown is the 39-base CDR3, in frame from base 1. V gives up 4 bases and J gives up 4 bases, and the segment between their germline ends measures 10 bases. CDR1 LNHNV and CDR2 YYDKDF are derived from the germline V gene (reference sequence). Material: cultured CD8+ T cells from PBMCs, obtained from culture after CMV antigen stimulation. The receptor was isolated from a human donor in good health (CMV status not recorded). Some clones in this sample may be carry-over from other donors' samples. Recombination joined TRBV15 with TRBJ1-1; the D gene cannot be resolved reliably. The DNA sequence reads TGTGCCACCAGCACCGGTCTAGGCACTGAAGCTTTCTTT. Its translation is CATSTGLGTEAFF.